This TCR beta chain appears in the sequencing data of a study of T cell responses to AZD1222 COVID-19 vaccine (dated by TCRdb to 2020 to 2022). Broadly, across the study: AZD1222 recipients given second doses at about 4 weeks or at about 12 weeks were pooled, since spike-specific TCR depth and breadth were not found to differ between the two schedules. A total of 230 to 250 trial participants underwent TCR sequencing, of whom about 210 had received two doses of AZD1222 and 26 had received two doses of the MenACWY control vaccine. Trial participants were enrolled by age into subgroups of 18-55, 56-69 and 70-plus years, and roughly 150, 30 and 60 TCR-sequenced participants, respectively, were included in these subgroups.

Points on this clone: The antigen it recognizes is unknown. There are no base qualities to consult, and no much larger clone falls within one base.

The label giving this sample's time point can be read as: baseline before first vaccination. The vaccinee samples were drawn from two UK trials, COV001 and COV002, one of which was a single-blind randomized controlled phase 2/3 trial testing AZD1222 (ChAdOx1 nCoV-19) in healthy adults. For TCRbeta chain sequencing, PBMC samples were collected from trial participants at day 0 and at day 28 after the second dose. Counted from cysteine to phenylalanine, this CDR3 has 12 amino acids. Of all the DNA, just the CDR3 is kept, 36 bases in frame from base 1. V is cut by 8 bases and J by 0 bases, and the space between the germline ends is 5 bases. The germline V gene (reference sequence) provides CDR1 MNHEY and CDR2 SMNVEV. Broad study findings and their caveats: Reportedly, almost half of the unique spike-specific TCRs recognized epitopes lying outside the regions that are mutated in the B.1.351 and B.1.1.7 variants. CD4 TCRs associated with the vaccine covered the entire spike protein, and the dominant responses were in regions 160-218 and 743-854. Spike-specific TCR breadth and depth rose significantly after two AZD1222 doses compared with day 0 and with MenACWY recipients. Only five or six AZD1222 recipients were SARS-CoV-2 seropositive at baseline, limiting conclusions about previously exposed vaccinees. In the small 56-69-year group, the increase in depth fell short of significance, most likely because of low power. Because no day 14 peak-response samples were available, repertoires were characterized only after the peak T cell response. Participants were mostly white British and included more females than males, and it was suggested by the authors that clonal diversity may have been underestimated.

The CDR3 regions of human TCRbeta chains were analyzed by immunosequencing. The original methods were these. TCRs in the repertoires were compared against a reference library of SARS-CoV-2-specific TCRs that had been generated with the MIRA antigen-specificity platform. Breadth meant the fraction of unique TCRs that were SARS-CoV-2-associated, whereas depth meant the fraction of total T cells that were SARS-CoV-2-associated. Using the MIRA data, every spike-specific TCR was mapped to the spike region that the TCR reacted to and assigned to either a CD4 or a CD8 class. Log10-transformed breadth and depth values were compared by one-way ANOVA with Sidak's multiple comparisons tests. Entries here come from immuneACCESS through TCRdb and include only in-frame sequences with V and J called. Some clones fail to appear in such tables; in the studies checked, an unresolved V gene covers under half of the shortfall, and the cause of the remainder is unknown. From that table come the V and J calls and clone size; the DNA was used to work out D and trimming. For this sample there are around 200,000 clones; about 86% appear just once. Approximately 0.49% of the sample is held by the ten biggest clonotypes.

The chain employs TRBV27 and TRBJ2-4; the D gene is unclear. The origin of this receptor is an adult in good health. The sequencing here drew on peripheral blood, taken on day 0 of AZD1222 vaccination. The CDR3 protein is CASGVAKNIQYF. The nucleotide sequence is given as TGTGCCAGCGGGGTAGCCAAAAACATTCAGTACTTC.